This record covers a single T cell receptor beta chain. This clonotype was seen a handful of times. Its antigen has not been determined. No quality values exist for individual bases; no much larger clone is one base distant. Cells that were CD4+CD25+CD127-/low were isolated as Tregs. Tregs, naive and memory CD4+ T cells from tumor, blood and ipsilateral draining lymph nodes of about five breast cancer patients underwent full-length TCR alpha and beta sequencing. Tumor tissue and lymph nodes obtained by ipsilateral axillary dissection were perfused with PBS, cut into small pieces and digested using collagenase I and hyaluronidase. Sorted cell populations were confirmed by FACS to exceed 90% purity. Full-length TCR variable regions were amplified by 5' RACE PCR with constant-region reverse primers, followed by semi-nested PCR with Nested Universal Primer A. The ReliaPrep RNA Cell Miniprep System was used to extract total RNA, which was then reverse transcribed into 5'RACE-ready cDNA with the SMARTer RACE 5'/3' Kit. Multiplex adaptors were used to barcode the full-length TCR alpha and beta libraries, which were then sequenced on an Illumina MiSeq. The authors' pipeline ran thus. For each of nine subset-tissue groups, sequencing data from the five patients were combined, and the groups were compared by unsupervised clustering of TCR gene usage. The Morisita-Horn index, with shared sequences weighted by their contribution to each repertoire, was used to calculate repertoire similarity. TCRdb took the public reads, trimmed them with fastp at Q25, ran MiXCR for clone calling and kept in-frame beta chains. Rows with a matching CDR3 protein are joined into one entry that keeps the most common DNA and genes. The authors' filters were not applied to this entry. This sample comprises thousands of distinct CDR3 sequences, about 73% of them detected only once. The ten biggest clones cover around 4.3% of the sample.

These data are taken from a study (dated by TCRdb to the mid-2010s). Regarding the study in general: The study examined whether tumor-infiltrating Tregs in breast cancer are drawn from blood Tregs or arise in situ by conversion from other CD4+ T cell subsets.

Study-wide findings and limitations: The greatest overlap of tumor-infiltrating Treg TCR alpha and beta sequences was with tumor naive CD4+ T cells, followed next by blood naive CD4+ T cells. Validation in the larger cohort was restricted to a single TCR beta V-J rearrangement rather than whole repertoires. The TCR gene usage of tumor memory CD4+ T cells clustered together with blood and lymph node memory CD4+ cells and with lymph node naive CD4+ cells.

Sequencing was performed on tumor-infiltrating Tregs sorted from the breast tumor. This sequence originates from a female donor with breast cancer.

The sequenced DNA is TGTGCCAGCAGCTTAAATAGCGGGAGGGGGGCATACAATGAGCAGTTCTTC. Translated, it gives CASSLNSGRGAYNEQFF. The chain is assembled from TRBV7-2 and TRBJ2-1; TRBD2 lines up with 11 middle nucleotides. From its cysteine to its phenylalanine, the CDR3 spans 17 amino acids. Of all the DNA, just the CDR3 is kept, 51 bases in frame from base 1. Taken from the germline V gene, the CDR1 and CDR2 loops are SGHTA and FQGNSA. V loses 2 bases at its end and J loses 4 bases; junction bases beyond the gene matches: 7.